The 9 T cell receptor beta chains below all came from one sample that was sequenced in a study of cytomegalovirus exposure and HLA in healthy donors. Using immunoSEQ multiplex PCR, the repertoire was profiled, and TCRdb retains in-frame clones only, with some absent. This table holds a few hundred thousand clones, roughly 90% found once. The sequenced material came from PBMCs. The receptors come from a woman aged 18-29 years in good health and CMV-seronegative.

The rearrangement joins TRBV18 to TRBJ2-7; D is uncertain. Trimming pared 3 bases from V and 1 base from J, leaving 10 bases between. Germline V gene data show CDR1 as KGHSH and CDR2 as LQKENI. The CDR3 spans 14 residues. The CDR3 protein is CASSPGLSSYEQYF. CDR3 nucleotides: TGTGCCAGCTCACCGGGCTTGTCTTCCTACGAGCAGTACTTC.

The V and J genes are TRBV7-2 and TRBJ2-2; 8 bases fit TRBD2. Germline CDR1 SGHTA, CDR2 FQGNSA. V was clipped by 1 base and J by 0 bases; unmatched bases: 10. CDR3 length: 19 residues. CDR3 region: CASSLGRTSRRTNTGELFF. CDR3 coding DNA: TGTGCCAGCAGCTTAGGGAGGACTAGCAGGCGAACGAACACCGGGGAGCTGTTTTTT.

V usage is TRBV4-3 and J usage is TRBJ2-7; D is perhaps TRBD1 (6 bases). Germline assignment: CDR1 LGHNA and CDR2 YSLEER. V lost 0 bases, J lost 7 bases, and 19 bases lay in between. This CDR3 spans 16 amino acids. The CDR3 region has the DNA TGCGCCAGCAGCCAAGAAGTTAAGGGGGAGATAGATGAGCAGTACTTC. This codes for CASSQEVKGEIDEQYF.

The V gene is TRBV5-6, the J gene TRBJ2-1; D call uncertain. This CDR3 is built from 15 residues. Trimming took off 3 bases at V and 6 bases at J, with 16 bases between the two ends. Germline CDR1 SGHDT, CDR2 YYEEEE. CDR3 sequence: CASSWPRGLSNEQFF. CDR3 bases: TGTGCCAGCAGCTGGCCCCGAGGTTTGAGCAATGAGCAGTTCTTC.

V is TRBV2 and J is TRBJ2-5, with 10 bases lining up with TRBD1. The ends lost 8 bases at V and 5 bases at J; junction bases unmatched: 8. The length of the CDR3 is 14 residues. Per the germline V gene, CDR1 is SNHLY and CDR2 is FYNNEI. As DNA, the CDR3 is TGTGCCAGCGGAAGGGACAGGGGAGACGAGACCCAGTACTTC. Amino acids: CASGRDRGDETQYF.

This chain joins TRBV11-2 and TRBJ1-3; 8 nucleotides align to TRBD1. The CDR3 covers 17 residues. The germline gives CDR1 SGHAT, CDR2 FQNNGV. The trim removed 3 bases at V and 3 bases at J, leaving 10 bases unmatched. The CDR3 DNA reads as TGTGCCAGCAGCTTTTTTAGTCAGGGGGCTCGTGGAAACACCATATATTTT. It is translated as CASSFFSQGARGNTIYF.

This chain connects TRBV6-5 to TRBJ2-1; a possible D gene is TRBD1 (6 bases). V was cut by 8 bases and J by 2 bases, with 13 bases left in between. The CDR3 has 14 amino acids. Per germline, CDR1 MNHEY and CDR2 SVGAGI. CDR3: CASRSRGTYNEQFF. The CDR3 region has the DNA TGTGCCAGCCGGAGCAGGGGCACCTACAATGAGCAGTTCTTC.

V gene TRBV6-6 combines with J gene TRBJ2-3; D may be TRBD1 (5 bases). V was trimmed by 5 bases and J by 6 bases, leaving 21 bases between them. This CDR3 has 16 amino acids. CDR1 and CDR2 (germline): MNHNY, SVGAGI (reference sequence). The CDR3 DNA is TGTGCCAGCAGTCCAAGGGGCTGGACGGGCTCGGATACGCAGTATTTT. Its translation: CASSPRGWTGSDTQYF.

The chain couples TRBV6-6 to TRBJ2-1, with 8 positions matching TRBD2. CDR3 length: 15 residues. The ends lost 3 bases at V and 2 bases at J; junction bases unmatched: 3. The germline V gene has CDR1 MNHNY and CDR2 SVGAGI (reference sequence). Here the CDR3 DNA reads TGTGCCAGCAGTTATAGCGGGAAAACCTACAATGAGCAGTTCTTC. Protein: CASSYSGKTYNEQFF.